This paragraph reports one T cell receptor (beta chain). This receptor's antigen is unknown. No per-base quality is available; no much larger clone lies one base away. Preparation of the library involved the immunoSEQ multiplex PCR assay. Not all clones reach the TCRdb copy of this immuneACCESS table, which keeps in-frame sequences only. Checked studies attribute under half of the gap to unresolved V genes and leave the rest unexplained. The sample records 85,000 to 95,000 clones, 82% of which are singletons. Of the sample, 25% is held by the ten largest clones. In this study, focal radiation therapy paired with CTLA-4 blockade (ipilimumab) was tested in patients who had chemo-refractory metastatic non-small-cell lung cancer. The CDR3 holds 12 amino acids from the cysteine to the phenylalanine. The only DNA kept is the CDR3, 36 bases in frame from the first base. V is reduced by 3 bases and J by 4 bases, leaving a spacing of 6 bases between them. CDR1 and CDR2 are drawn from the germline V gene (reference sequence): SEHNR, FQNEAQ.

This sample was taken from a study of radiotherapy plus CTLA-4 blockade in lung cancer (dated by TCRdb to 2017 to 2018). As for the study more broadly: Objective responses occurred in roughly 19% of enrolled patients, and 30% to 40% achieved disease control.

General study outcomes and caveats: After treatment with radiotherapy and ipilimumab, TCR clones that originated in tumors expanded in peripheral blood. The strongest predictors of response were reported to be early dynamic shifts in blood T cell clones along with a rise in serum interferon-beta following radiation.

The V and J segments used are TRBV7-9 and TRBJ2-5, with the D gene uncertain. Specimen: peripheral blood, collected from a patient treated with radiotherapy plus ipilimumab. The clonotype comes from a human donor with non-small cell lung cancer that progressed on radiotherapy plus ipilimumab. The bases read TGTGCCAGCAGCTTTCGTGGAGAGACCCAGTACTTC. Its amino acids are CASSFRGETQYF.